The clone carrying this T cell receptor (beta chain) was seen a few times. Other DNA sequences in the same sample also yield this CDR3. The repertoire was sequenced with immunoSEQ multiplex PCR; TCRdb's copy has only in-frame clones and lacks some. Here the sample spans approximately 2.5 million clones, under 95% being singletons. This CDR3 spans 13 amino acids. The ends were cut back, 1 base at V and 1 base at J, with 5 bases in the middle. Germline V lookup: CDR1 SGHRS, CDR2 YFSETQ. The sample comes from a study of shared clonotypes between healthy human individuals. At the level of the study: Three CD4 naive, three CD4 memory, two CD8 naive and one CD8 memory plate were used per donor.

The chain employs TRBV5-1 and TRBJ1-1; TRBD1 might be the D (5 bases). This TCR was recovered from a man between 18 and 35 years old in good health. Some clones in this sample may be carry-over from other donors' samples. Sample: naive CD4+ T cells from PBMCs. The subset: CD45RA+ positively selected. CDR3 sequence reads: CASSLQGNTEAFF. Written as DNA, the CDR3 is TGCGCCAGCAGCTTGCAGGGGAACACTGAAGCTTTCTTT. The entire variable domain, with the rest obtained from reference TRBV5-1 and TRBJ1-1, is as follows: KAGVTQTPRYLIKTRGQQVTLSCSPISGHRSVSWYQQTPGQGLQFLFEYFSETQRNKGNFPGRFSGRQFSNSRSEMNVSTLELGDSALYLCASSLQGNTEAFFGQGTRLTVV.